These 13 T cell receptor beta chains were sequenced from one sample in a study of blood T cells in healthy people across ages. Using a J-beta primer mix together with a sample-barcoded 5' primer, a second PCR was run for roughly 7 to 11 cycles. TCRdb called the 5' RACE reads again in MiXCR, with one record for every CDR3 protein. This sample has some 1.5 million distinct CDR3 sequences, with 35% to 45% found just once. Sequencing used blood. These receptors were taken from a woman younger than 35 in good health.

This clonotype appeared many times. The V gene is TRBV27, the J gene TRBJ2-1; no clear D gene. CDR3 length: 14 amino acids. From germline, CDR1 is MNHEY and CDR2 SMNVEV (reference sequence). Trimming cost V 5 bases and J 3 bases, with 11 bases left between them. This chain's CDR3 is CASSPTRGYNEQFF. CDR3 in DNA: TGTGCCAGCAGTCCGACCCGAGGCTACAATGAGCAGTTCTTC.

The chain links TRBV27 to TRBJ2-7; D not resolved. The V end lost 3 bases, the J end lost 3 bases, and 15 bases lay between the germline ends. CDR1 and CDR2 from the germline V gene are MNHEY and SMNVEV (reference sequence). This CDR3 is 15 amino acids long. The CDR3 nucleotides read TGTGCCAGCAGTTTGGTTGGTCGGCAAAACTACGAGCAGTACTTC. Encoded protein: CASSLVGRQNYEQYF.

This clonotype was counted at least ten times. The chain is built from TRBV20-1 and TRBJ1-2; D is undetermined. This CDR3 region has 12 residues. The germline V and J ends were trimmed by 1 base and 2 bases, with 5 bases remaining between them. The germline gives CDR1 DFQATT, CDR2 SNEGSKA (reference sequence). CDR3 bases: TGCAGTGCTAGAGTACGGAACTATGGCTACACCTTC. Its translation is CSARVRNYGYTF.

This clonotype has more than one count but fewer than ten. The chain recombines TRBV7-9 with TRBJ1-1; D is unresolved. The CDR3 sequence is 14 residues long. Germline V gene sequence: CDR1 SEHNR, CDR2 FQNEAQ (reference sequence). With 4 bases removed from V and 3 bases from J, the gap between germline ends came to 12 bases. The CDR3 bases are TGTGCCAGCAGCTCCCGTTCCGTAGACACTGAAGCTTTCTTT. It yields the protein CASSSRSVDTEAFF.

The chain joins TRBV27 to TRBJ2-1; a possible D gene is TRBD2 (7 bases). V gave up 6 bases and J gave up 0 bases, with 15 bases separating them. The CDR3 length is 16 residues. The germline V gene encodes CDR1 MNHEY and CDR2 SMNVEV (reference sequence). The CDR3 nucleotides are TGTGCCAGCAGACGAGGGGGAGGGAGCTCCTACAATGAGCAGTTCTTC. As protein: CASRRGGGSSYNEQFF.

This clonotype has a handful of counts. CDR3 sequence reads: CASSHIRVTEAFF. The CDR3 DNA follows: TGTGCCAGCAGCCATATCCGGGTAACTGAAGCTTTCTTT. The genes are TRBV14 and TRBJ1-1; D gene ambiguous. There are 13 residues in the CDR3. Germline loops: CDR1 SGHDN, CDR2 FVKESK. V was trimmed by 3 bases and J by 5 bases, leaving 10 bases between them.

V usage is TRBV29-1 and J usage is TRBJ1-2, with 9 bases identical to TRBD1. The germline CDR1 and CDR2 sequences are SQVTM and ANQGSEA. This CDR3 has 14 residues. After removal of 5 bases from V and 2 bases from J, the junction contained 6 bases not matched to a gene. The CDR3 nucleotides read TGCAGCGTTTCGAGGGACAGGGAGAACTATGGCTACACCTTC. This encodes CSVSRDRENYGYTF.

The gene calls are TRBV28 and TRBJ2-4; D unclear. Germline-derived CDR1 and CDR2 are MDHEN and SYDVKM. The CDR3 length is 14 residues. Trimming pared 2 bases from V and 2 bases from J, leaving 7 bases between. The CDR3 nucleotides read TGTGCCAGCAGTTTAAGGATTACCAAAAACATTCAGTACTTC. Translated, it gives CASSLRITKNIQYF. Full variable domain (remainder filled in from reference TRBV28 and TRBJ2-4): DVKVTQSSRYLVKRTGEKVFLECVQDMDHENMFWYRQDPGLGLRLIYFSYDVKMKEKGDIPEGYSVSREKKERFSLILESASTNQTSMYLCASSLRITKNIQYFGAGTRLSVL.

This clonotype was counted a few times. This chain links TRBV7-2 with TRBJ1-5, with a tentative D call TRBD1 (5 bases). Germline V gives CDR1 SGHTA, CDR2 FQGNSA. The V and J ends lost 8 bases and 0 bases respectively, with 14 bases between them. This CDR3 region has 15 residues. CDR3 DNA sequence: TGTGCCAGCGGGCAGGGCGATTATAGCAATCAGCCCCAGCATTTT. This translates into CASGQGDYSNQPQHF.

The chain joins TRBV29-1 to TRBJ1-3, with unresolved D. Germline CDR1 SQVTM, CDR2 ANQGSEA. The CDR3 covers 12 residues. V was pared by 4 bases and J by 2 bases, with 6 bases between. In DNA form, the CDR3 reads TGCAGCGTTGGAACAGCTGGAAACACCATATATTTT. Translating gives CSVGTAGNTIYF.

This chain links TRBV6-6 with TRBJ1-5; TRBD1 matches 7 bases. Germline-derived CDR1 and CDR2 are MNHNY and SVGAGI (reference sequence). The CDR3 has 16 amino acids. The ends lost 2 bases at V and 2 bases at J; junction bases unmatched: 6. The CDR3 loop reads CASSYTTGSGNQPQHF. DNA for the CDR3: TGTGCCAGCAGTTACACGACAGGGTCGGGCAATCAGCCCCAGCATTTT.

The V call is TRBV29-1, the J call TRBJ2-1; 13 bases agree with TRBD2. This CDR3 has 14 residues. V was clipped by 6 bases and J by 6 bases; unmatched bases: 5. Germline CDR1 reads SQVTM; CDR2 reads ANQGSEA. The CDR3 coding sequence is TGCAGCGTGCTACTAGCGGGAGGGCCCAATGAGCAGTTCTTC. It is translated as CSVLLAGGPNEQFF.

The V gene is TRBV3-1, the J gene TRBJ2-7; no definite D call. CDR1 and CDR2 from the germline V gene are LGHDT and YNNKEL (reference sequence). V lost 0 bases and J lost 2, with 11 bases in between. The CDR3 sequence is 15 residues long. The CDR3 reads CASSQDWSSPYEQYF. The DNA for the CDR3 is TGTGCCAGCAGCCAAGATTGGAGTAGCCCCTACGAGCAGTACTTC.